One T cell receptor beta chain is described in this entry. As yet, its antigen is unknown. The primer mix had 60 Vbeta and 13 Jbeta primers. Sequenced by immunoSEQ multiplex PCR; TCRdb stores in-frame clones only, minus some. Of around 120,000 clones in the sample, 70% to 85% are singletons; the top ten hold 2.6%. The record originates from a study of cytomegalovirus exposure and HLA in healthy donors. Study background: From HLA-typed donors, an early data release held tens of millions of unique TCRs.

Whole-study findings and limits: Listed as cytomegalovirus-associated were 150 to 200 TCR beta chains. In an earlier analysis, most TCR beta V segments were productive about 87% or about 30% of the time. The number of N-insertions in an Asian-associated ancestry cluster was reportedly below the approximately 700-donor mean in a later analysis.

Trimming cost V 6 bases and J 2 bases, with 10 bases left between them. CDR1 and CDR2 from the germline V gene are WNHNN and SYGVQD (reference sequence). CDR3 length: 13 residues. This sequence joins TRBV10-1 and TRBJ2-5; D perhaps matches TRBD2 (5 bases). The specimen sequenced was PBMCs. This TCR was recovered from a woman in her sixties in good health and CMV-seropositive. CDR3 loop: CASSQLGQETQYF. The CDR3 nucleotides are TGCGCCAGCAGCCAACTAGGTCAAGAGACCCAGTACTTC.